Listed here are 26 T cell receptor beta chains from one sample, sequenced in a study of CD8 T cells in Susac syndrome. Random hexamers were used to reverse transcribe the RNA input (roughly 0.5 to 1 ug). TCRdb re-called the immunoSEQ multiplex PCR reads through MiXCR, storing one row per CDR3 protein. The sample lists about 130,000 distinct CDR3 sequences, just under 95% occurring once. Specimen: CD8+ T cells from PBMCs. The receptors come from a human donor with Susac syndrome.

This rearrangement joins TRBV20-1 to TRBJ2-7; TRBD2 aligns across 8 bases. Looked up from germline, CDR1 is DFQATT and CDR2 is SNEGSKA (reference sequence). CDR3 length: 17 amino acids. V gave up 2 bases and J gave up 1 base; unmatched junction bases: 13. CDR3 DNA: TGCAGTGCTAGATCTGTCGAGGCGGGAGGCCTATCCTACGAGCAGTACTTC. Residues: CSARSVEAGGLSYEQYF.

DNA for the CDR3: TGTGCTAGTGGTCCACCCCCGGGACTAGCTCCGGATGAGCAGTTCTTC. Protein: CASGPPPGLAPDEQFF. The genes are TRBV12-5 and TRBJ2-1, with 9 positions matching TRBD2. CDR3 length: 16 residues. CDR1 and CDR2 (germline): LGHNT, FRNRAP. The V segment lost 5 bases and the J segment 8 bases; nucleotides outside the gene matches: 13.

This chain links TRBV7-9 with TRBJ2-1; D gene uncertain. CDR1 is SEHNR and CDR2 is FQNEAQ in the germline V gene (reference sequence). V was cut by 3 bases and J by 8 bases, with 8 bases left in between. This CDR3 contains 12 residues. The CDR3 nucleotides are TGTGCCAGCAGCTTGGATCAGGATGAGCAGTTCTTC. It specifies CASSLDQDEQFF.

V gene TRBV9 combines with J gene TRBJ1-1; D unresolved. CDR1 and CDR2 from the germline V gene are SGDLS and YYNGEE. Trimming cost V 0 bases and J 1 base, with 10 bases left between them. CDR3 length: 15 residues. The chain's CDR3 is CASSVERRTNTEAFF. The CDR3, as DNA: TGTGCCAGCAGCGTAGAAAGACGGACGAACACTGAAGCTTTCTTT.

The chain recombines TRBV12-3 or TRBV12-4 with TRBJ2-2, with 9 positions matching TRBD2. This CDR3 contains 14 residues. After removal of 8 bases from V and 5 bases from J, the junction contained 6 bases not matched to a gene. CDR3 DNA sequence: TGTGCCAGCGGGTGGACTAGCGAGACCGGGGAGCTGTTTTTT. Residues: CASGWTSETGELFF.

This chain uses TRBV13 with TRBJ1-4; 7 nucleotides align to TRBD1. Losses at the gene ends were 10 bases for V and 4 bases for J; bases not matched to a gene: 6. This CDR3 spans 13 amino acids. The germline gives CDR1 PRHDT, CDR2 FYEKMQ (reference sequence). In DNA form, the CDR3 reads TGTGCCATCCGGGACAGATTTAATGAAAAACTGTTTTTT. Residues: CAIRDRFNEKLFF.

The V call is TRBV12-3 or TRBV12-4, the J call TRBJ1-5, with 7 positions matching TRBD1. The CDR3 is made up of 15 amino acids. V was clipped by 6 bases and J by 5 bases; unmatched bases: 10. In nucleotides, the CDR3 is TGTGCCAGCAGCCGCGACAGGGAAGTGGATCAGCCCCAGCATTTT. Residues: CASSRDREVDQPQHF.

This chain connects TRBV4-2 to TRBJ1-1; TRBD1 matches at 7 bases. V gave up 7 bases and J gave up 1 base; unmatched junction bases: 3. CDR3 length: 13 amino acids. CDR1 LGHNA and CDR2 YNFKEQ come from the germline V gene. CDR3 region: CASTTGENTEAFF. The DNA of the CDR3 is TGTGCCAGCACCACAGGGGAGAACACTGAAGCTTTCTTT.

The gene calls are TRBV18 and TRBJ1-2; TRBD1 is a possible D gene (5 bases). The CDR3 consists of 17 residues. Germline values: CDR1 KGHSH, CDR2 LQKENI. The ends were cut back, 1 base at V and 0 bases at J, with 15 bases in the middle. The CDR3 coding sequence is TGTGCCAGCTCACCACAACAAGGCAGGGCAGCTAACTATGGCTACACCTTC. Residues: CASSPQQGRAANYGYTF.

A single count supports this clonotype. The CDR3 coding sequence is TGTGCCACCAGCAGAGCCAGGGGTTCCAACGACGAGCAGTACTTC. Encoded protein: CATSRARGSNDEQYF. The rearrangement links TRBV15 to TRBJ2-7; D is possibly TRBD1 (6 bases). The CDR3 has 15 residues. With 1 base removed from V and 5 bases from J, the gap between germline ends came to 15 bases. Germline lookup yields CDR1 LNHNV and CDR2 YYDKDF (reference sequence). Looking up the rest from reference TRBV15 and TRBJ2-7 gives the full variable domain: DAMVIQNPRYQVTQFGKPVTLSCSQTLNHNVMYWYQQKSSQAPKLLFHYYDKDFNNEADTPDNFQSRRPNTSFCFLDIRSPGLGDTAMYLCATSRARGSNDEQYFGPGTRLTVT.

The chain recombines TRBV30 with TRBJ1-1; D might be TRBD1 (6 bases). V was pared by 2 bases and J by 11 bases, with 15 bases between. CDR3 length equals 12 residues. Germline CDR1 reads GTSNPN; CDR2 reads SVGIG (reference sequence). In nucleotides, the CDR3 is TGTGCCTGGAGTCCCAGCCAGGGGTGGGCTTTCTTT. Amino acid sequence: CAWSPSQGWAFF.

The chain recombines TRBV5-4 with TRBJ2-7; 8 bases fit TRBD1. Germline CDR1 reads SGHNT; CDR2 reads YYREEE (reference sequence). J lost 6 bases, V lost 1 base, and 6 bases had no gene match. This CDR3 is 14 amino acids long. The CDR3 spells CASSLSQGASEQYF. For the CDR3, the DNA is TGTGCCAGCAGCTTGAGTCAGGGGGCTTCCGAGCAGTACTTC.

The chain employs TRBV10-3 and TRBJ2-2, with unresolved D. The CDR3 has 12 amino acids. V lost 9 bases and J 5 bases, leaving 10 bases between the germline ends. Germline V gene sequence: CDR1 ENHRY, CDR2 SYGVKD. CDR3 sequence reads: CAIFTATGELFF. The CDR3 DNA follows: TGTGCCATTTTCACGGCAACCGGGGAGCTGTTTTTT.

The V gene is TRBV9, the J gene TRBJ2-1, with TRBD2 identical over 7 bases. This CDR3 comprises 15 residues. V was clipped by 4 bases and J by 4 bases; unmatched bases: 8. Germline-derived CDR1 and CDR2 are SGDLS and YYNGEE. CDR3 nucleotides: TGTGCCAGCAGCTACGACAGCGGGGAATACAATGAGCAGTTCTTC. It specifies CASSYDSGEYNEQFF.

This chain uses TRBV20-1 with TRBJ1-6; maybe TRBD1 (5 bases). The germline gives CDR1 DFQATT, CDR2 SNEGSKA (reference sequence). The CDR3 length is 15 residues. The ends were cut back, 4 bases at V and 9 bases at J, with 19 bases in the middle. The CDR3 coding sequence is TGCAGTGCTAACGGAGGGCGAGGGGATGCTTCACCCCTCCACTTT. Protein sequence: CSANGGRGDASPLHF.

CDR3 bases: TGTGCCAGCAGCTTTAAGGGGGGAGGAGATACGCAGTATTTT. Translation gives CASSFKGGGDTQYF. V is TRBV5-4 and J is TRBJ2-3, with D possibly being TRBD1 or TRBD2 (6 bases each). CDR3 length: 14 residues. Germline lookup yields CDR1 SGHNT and CDR2 YYREEE (reference sequence). V lost 2 bases and J 5 bases, leaving 12 bases between the germline ends.

This clonotype was observed a few times. The rearrangement links TRBV6-5 to TRBJ1-1; 11 bases align to TRBD1. In germline, CDR1 is MNHEY, CDR2 SVGAGI. Trimming removed 6 bases from V and 5 bases from J; junction bases left unmatched: 2. The CDR3 loop spans 13 amino acids. The CDR3 DNA follows: TGTGCCAGCAGCGGGACAGGGGGAACTGAAGCTTTCTTT. Translated: CASSGTGGTEAFF.

This chain uses TRBV6-4 with TRBJ2-3; 8 bases line up with TRBD2. The CDR3 extends over 16 amino acids. The germline CDR1 and CDR2 sequences are MRHNA and SNTAGT. Trimming removed 0 bases from V and 4 bases from J; junction bases left unmatched: 6. CDR3 sequence: CASSDSPAGVADTQYF. DNA for the CDR3: TGTGCCAGCAGTGACTCCCCAGCGGGAGTAGCAGATACGCAGTATTTT.

The rearrangement links TRBV20-1 to TRBJ2-1; 9 positions agree with TRBD2. This CDR3 is built from 17 residues. CDR1 and CDR2 (germline): DFQATT, SNEGSKA (reference sequence). With 1 base clipped from V and 0 bases from J, the junction kept 7 bases outside the gene matches. The DNA for the CDR3 is TGCAGTGCTAGAGCGACTAGCGGTCTCAGCTCCTACAATGAGCAGTTCTTC. As protein: CSARATSGLSSYNEQFF.

The V call is TRBV4-2, the J call TRBJ2-7, with TRBD1 matching over 9 bases. This CDR3 comprises 16 residues. V was clipped by 0 bases and J by 2 bases; unmatched bases: 5. Germline V gene sequence: CDR1 LGHNA, CDR2 YNFKEQ. Written as DNA, the CDR3 is TGTGCCAGCAGCCAAGATGGCGGGACAGGGACCTACGAGCAGTACTTC. Protein sequence: CASSQDGGTGTYEQYF.

This rearrangement joins TRBV30 to TRBJ1-3, with no clear D. The CDR3 runs to 14 residues. V dropped 2 bases and J dropped 2 bases, with 10 bases sitting between them. Germline assignment: CDR1 GTSNPN and CDR2 SVGIG (reference sequence). DNA for the CDR3: TGTGCCTGGAGTTCAGGAATGACTGGAAACACCATATATTTT. Translating gives CAWSSGMTGNTIYF.

The V and J genes are TRBV20-1 and TRBJ2-3; 8 nucleotides align to TRBD2. Germline-derived CDR1 and CDR2 are DFQATT and SNEGSKA (reference sequence). CDR3 length equals 14 residues. V lost 5 bases, J lost 6 bases, and 10 bases stayed unmatched. The CDR3 spells CSARGGRESDTQYF. CDR3 DNA: TGCAGTGCTCGGGGGGGTAGGGAATCCGATACGCAGTATTTT.

The V call is TRBV7-9, the J call TRBJ1-5, with 11 bases fitting TRBD1. The germline CDR1 and CDR2 sequences are SEHNR and FQNEAQ (reference sequence). This CDR3 contains 18 residues. Losses at the gene ends were 1 base for V and 2 bases for J; bases not matched to a gene: 7. The CDR3: CASSLVDRGRLGNQPQHF. For the CDR3, the DNA is TGTGCCAGCAGCTTAGTGGACAGGGGGCGGTTAGGCAATCAGCCCCAGCATTTT.

This sequence joins TRBV16 and TRBJ1-6; no clear D. CDR3 length: 14 residues. Trimming stripped 3 bases from V and 6 bases from J, with 9 bases between. From germline, CDR1 is KGHSY and CDR2 FQNENV. This chain's CDR3 is CASSQSHLNSPLHF. DNA for the CDR3: TGTGCCAGCAGCCAGTCACACCTTAATTCACCCCTCCACTTT.

This sequence joins TRBV30 and TRBJ2-1; TRBD1 matches 8 bases. The CDR3 loop spans 11 amino acids. From germline, CDR1 is GTSNPN and CDR2 SVGIG (reference sequence). V dropped 5 bases and J dropped 7; count of bases not matched to a gene: 1. The CDR3 DNA follows: TGTGCCTGGCAGGGGGCAAATGAGCAGTTCTTC. Residues: CAWQGANEQFF.

This chain links TRBV19 with TRBJ1-4, with no clear D. The germline CDR1 and CDR2 sequences are LNHDA and SQIVND (reference sequence). The V gene lost 9 bases and the J gene lost 7 bases, with 12 bases spanning the gap. The CDR3 extends over 12 amino acids. The CDR3 nucleotides are TGTGCCAGCGAAAAGGAGGGTGAAAAACTGTTTTTT. It translates to CASEKEGEKLFF.